These 20 T cell receptor beta chains were all obtained from the same sample, sequenced in a study of regulatory T cells in long-lasting Graves disease. Arm-PCR of CDR3 regions and iRepertoire HTBI primers were used to build TCR beta libraries. In TCRdb, the multiplex PCR reads were re-called with MiXCR into one record per CDR3 protein. The top ten clones hold around 23% of a sample with 420,000 or so distinct CDR3 sequences, 16% of them seen once. Time point noted: newly diagnosed GD, antithyroid drugs for less than 3 months. Researchers made the TCR library from RNA that was extracted from PBMCs. These same records also appear under a second study, on T cells in Graves' hyperthyroidism and ophthalmopathy.

Sample: peripheral blood mononuclear cells (PBMCs), taken at new diagnosis, from a patient treated with antithyroid drugs. The receptors derive from a woman younger than 30 with Graves disease.

This clonotype was counted many times. V and J are TRBV20-1 and TRBJ2-7; TRBD2 matches at 14 bases. V shed 5 bases, J shed 2 bases, and the junction held 8 bases outside the gene matches. CDR1 is DFQATT and CDR2 is SNEGSKA in the germline V gene (reference sequence). The CDR3 spans 16 residues. Here the CDR3 reads CSAPGLAGEGTYEQYF. The DNA for the CDR3 is TGCAGTGCTCCGGGACTAGCGGGAGAAGGGACCTACGAGCAGTACTTC.

This clonotype was seen repeatedly, ten times or more. J is TRBJ2-3 and V is TRBV10-3; D is possibly TRBD1 or TRBD2 (5 bases each). CDR3 size: 21 residues. Germline loops: CDR1 ENHRY, CDR2 SYGVKD. The germline V and J ends were trimmed by 2 bases and 1 base, with 28 bases remaining between them. DNA of the CDR3: TGTGCCATCAGTGAGAGGAGGTCGGCTGGGGCACCCGAGAGTCGCACAGATACGCAGTATTTT. It translates to CAISERRSAGAPESRTDTQYF.

This clonotype has ten or more counts. The rearrangement joins TRBV28 to TRBJ2-3; 10 nucleotides match TRBD2. CDR1 MDHEN and CDR2 SYDVKM come from the germline V gene. V trimming: 5 bases; J trimming: 6 bases; junction bases outside the gene matches: 8. The length of the CDR3 is 15 residues. The CDR3 bases are TGTGCCAGCAGTCAAACTAGCGGGATTGGGGATACGCAGTATTTT. Translating gives CASSQTSGIGDTQYF. Full variable domain (outside the CDR3, taken from reference TRBV28 and TRBJ2-3): DVKVTQSSRYLVKRTGEKVFLECVQDMDHENMFWYRQDPGLGLRLIYFSYDVKMKEKGDIPEGYSVSREKKERFSLILESASTNQTSMYLCASSQTSGIGDTQYFGPGTRLTVL.

This clonotype has more than one count but fewer than ten. The rearrangement joins TRBV24-1 to TRBJ2-5; tentative D call: TRBD2 (5 bases). V was cut by 4 bases and J by 10 bases, with 15 bases left in between. Germline-derived CDR1 and CDR2 are KGHDR and SFDVKD. The CDR3 spans 13 residues. CDR3 nucleotides: TGTGCCACCAGTGACCCAAGGACTCGGGACCAGTACTTC. Amino acid sequence: CATSDPRTRDQYF.

This clonotype was seen repeatedly, ten times or more. This chain connects TRBV11-2 to TRBJ2-7; D perhaps matches TRBD2 (6 bases). The CDR3 covers 15 residues. Germline CDR1 reads SGHAT; CDR2 reads FQNNGV. The germline V and J ends were trimmed by 0 bases and 0 bases, with 9 bases remaining between them. CDR3 region: CASSLEAGGSYEQYF. The CDR3 nucleotides read TGTGCCAGCAGCTTAGAAGCCGGGGGCTCCTACGAGCAGTACTTC.

The chain carries TRBV13 and TRBJ1-2; D may be TRBD1 (6 bases). Germline V gene sequence: CDR1 PRHDT, CDR2 FYEKMQ (reference sequence). Trimming cost V 3 bases and J 6 bases, with 11 bases left between them. CDR3 length: 13 residues. CDR3 DNA: TGTGCCAGCAGCTTGGGGACACGCGATGGCTACACCTTC. Translating gives CASSLGTRDGYTF.

The gene calls are TRBV14 and TRBJ2-7, with D unclear. Germline V gene lookup returns CDR1 SGHDN and CDR2 FVKESK. CDR3 size: 14 residues. The V and J ends lost 2 bases and 0 bases respectively, with 8 bases between them. CDR3 amino acids: CASSQRTYSYEQYF. The CDR3 region has the DNA TGTGCCAGCAGCCAACGCACATACTCCTACGAGCAGTACTTC.

This clonotype showed up many times. V usage is TRBV3-1 and J usage is TRBJ1-1, with D uncertain. Between the trimmed V and J ends, which lost 4 bases and 0 bases, there was a span of 12 bases. Germline CDR1 reads LGHDT; CDR2 reads YNNKEL (reference sequence). This CDR3 region has 15 residues. The CDR3: CASSLNTVLNTEAFF. The CDR3, as DNA: TGTGCCAGCAGCCTAAACACAGTGCTGAACACTGAAGCTTTCTTT.

This clonotype appeared many times. J is TRBJ2-1 and V is TRBV2; D remains unclear. Germline V CDR1 and CDR2: SNHLY, FYNNEI. The V and J ends lost 8 bases and 0 bases respectively, with 11 bases between them. There are 14 residues in the CDR3. CDR3 DNA sequence: TGTGCCAGCTTAAGAGAAGACTCCTACAATGAGCAGTTCTTC. It encodes CASLREDSYNEQFF.

The sample holds many counts of this clonotype. The chain links TRBV29-1 to TRBJ2-1, with D possibly being TRBD1 (6 bases). V lost 8 bases and J 10 bases, leaving 12 bases between the germline ends. The CDR3 spans 10 residues. Germline V gene data show CDR1 as SQVTM and CDR2 as ANQGSEA. Here the CDR3 DNA reads TGCAGCCTACACACAGGGGAGCAGTTCTTC. Translated: CSLHTGEQFF.

In this sample, this clonotype turned up many times. V gene TRBV20-1 combines with J gene TRBJ1-5; 7 bases line up with TRBD1. The germline gives CDR1 DFQATT, CDR2 SNEGSKA (reference sequence). There are 13 residues in the CDR3. V trimming: 5 bases; J trimming: 2 bases; junction bases outside the gene matches: 3. CDR3 nucleotide sequence: TGCAGTGCTGAAACAGGGGGCAATCAGCCCCAGCATTTT. Amino acid sequence: CSAETGGNQPQHF.

The chain links TRBV20-1 to TRBJ1-2, with D possibly TRBD1 on 5 matching bases. Germline CDR1 is DFQATT and CDR2 is SNEGSKA (reference sequence). V lost 6 bases, J lost 2 bases, and 10 bases lay in between. The length of the CDR3 is 12 residues. Written as DNA, the CDR3 is TGCAGTGCCTCCGGGGGAAACTATGGCTACACCTTC. Translated: CSASGGNYGYTF.

This clonotype was detected many times. V and J are TRBV7-2 and TRBJ1-2; D may be TRBD1 (6 bases). Germline CDR1 reads SGHTA; CDR2 reads FQGNSA. V lost 1 base to trimming and J lost 6 bases, with 12 bases between them. The CDR3 loop spans 14 amino acids. The CDR3 here is CASSLEHREHGYTF. The CDR3 DNA follows: TGTGCCAGCAGCTTAGAACACAGGGAACATGGCTACACCTTC. The entire variable domain, with the rest obtained from reference TRBV7-2 and TRBJ1-2, is as follows: GAGVSQSPSNKVTEKGKDVELRCDPISGHTALYWYRQSLGQGLEFLIYFQGNSAPDKSGLPSDRFSAERTGGSVSTLTIQRTQQEDSAVYLCASSLEHREHGYTFGSGTRLTVV.

Many counts were recorded for this clonotype. The V and J genes are TRBV11-3 and TRBJ2-5; D call uncertain. CDR3 size: 11 residues. The germline V gene encodes CDR1 SGHNT and CDR2 YENEEA. The V end lost 4 bases, the J end lost 3 bases, and 3 bases lay between the germline ends. CDR3 in DNA: TGTGCCAGCAGCTCAAAAGAGACCCAGTACTTC. Its protein is CASSSKETQYF.

This clonotype has only a few counts. The chain recombines TRBV5-6 with TRBJ1-4, with D unclear. V dropped 0 bases and J dropped 4 bases, with 7 bases sitting between them. Germline V gene sequence: CDR1 SGHDT, CDR2 YYEEEE. The CDR3 sequence is 14 residues long. CDR3 residues: CASSLAWINEKLFF. Written as DNA, the CDR3 is TGTGCCAGCAGCTTGGCCTGGATTAATGAAAAACTGTTTTTT.

A few counts support this clonotype. The gene calls are TRBV18 and TRBJ1-2; D unresolved. With 4 bases removed from V and 3 bases from J, the gap between germline ends came to 9 bases. The CDR3 sequence is 13 residues long. CDR1 KGHSH and CDR2 LQKENI come from the germline V gene. CDR3 loop: CASSQRADYGYTF. As DNA, the CDR3 is TGTGCCAGCTCACAACGGGCGGACTATGGCTACACCTTC. Combining the CDR3 with reference TRBV18 and TRBJ1-2 gives the whole variable domain NAGVMQNPRHLVRRRGQEARLRCSPMKGHSHVYWYRQLPEEGLKFMVYLQKENIIDESGMPKERFSAEFPKEGPSILRIQQVVRGDSAAYFCASSQRADYGYTFGSGTRLTVV.

This clonotype was counted at least ten times. The rearrangement joins TRBV7-8 to TRBJ2-5, with 7 bases identical to TRBD1. Germline V CDR1 and CDR2: SGHVS, FQNEAQ. Trimming removed 5 bases from V and 5 bases from J; junction bases left unmatched: 14. The CDR3 totals 16 residues. CDR3 in DNA: TGTGCCAGCAGCAAAGGGGACAGCTTGGGCGAGGAGACCCAGTACTTC. This sequence encodes CASSKGDSLGEETQYF.

The chain joins TRBV3-1 to TRBJ2-7; a weak D match, TRBD1 (5 bases). This CDR3 spans 15 amino acids. CDR1 and CDR2 (germline): LGHDT, YNNKEL (reference sequence). V was pared by 0 bases and J by 5 bases, with 14 bases between. The CDR3 coding sequence is TGTGCCAGCAGCCAAGATTTGGGCAGGGTAAACGAGCAGTACTTC. This encodes CASSQDLGRVNEQYF.

The chain combines TRBV19 with TRBJ1-1; D not certain. The CDR3 runs to 12 residues. The germline V gene has CDR1 LNHDA and CDR2 SQIVND (reference sequence). V was clipped by 9 bases and J by 3 bases, with 11 bases between them. CDR3 in amino acids: CASRHEDTEAFF. The CDR3 region has the DNA TGTGCCAGCAGACACGAGGACACTGAAGCTTTCTTT.

In its sample, this clonotype was seen a few times. V gene TRBV6-2 or TRBV6-3 combines with J gene TRBJ1-1, with D unresolved. Between the trimmed V and J ends, which lost 5 bases and 8 bases, there was a span of 9 bases. The germline V gene encodes CDR1 MNHEY and CDR2 SVGEGT. The CDR3 is 11 residues long. CDR3 sequence (DNA): TGTGCCAGCAGTACGAGACTGGAAGCTTTCTTT. This gives the protein CASSTRLEAFF.